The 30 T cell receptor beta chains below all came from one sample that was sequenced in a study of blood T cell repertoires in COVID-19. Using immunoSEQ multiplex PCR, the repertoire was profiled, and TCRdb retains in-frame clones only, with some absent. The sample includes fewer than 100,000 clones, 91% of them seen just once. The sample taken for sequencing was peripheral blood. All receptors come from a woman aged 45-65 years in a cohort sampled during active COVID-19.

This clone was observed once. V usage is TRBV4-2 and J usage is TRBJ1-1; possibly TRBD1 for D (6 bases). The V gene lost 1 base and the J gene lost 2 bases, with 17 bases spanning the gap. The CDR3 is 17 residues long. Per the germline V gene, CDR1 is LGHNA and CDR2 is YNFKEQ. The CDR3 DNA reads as TGTGCCAGCAGCCAAGGGGCAGGGGCCCAGATTAACACTGAAGCTTTCTTT. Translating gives CASSQGAGAQINTEAFF.

In nucleotides, the CDR3 is TGTGCCAGCAGGCGTTCTAGCGGGGGGGCCTCTGGTGAGCAGTTCTTC. Translated, it gives CASRRSSGGASGEQFF. V usage is TRBV6-6 and J usage is TRBJ2-1; 12 bases align to TRBD2. The V segment lost 6 bases and the J segment 9 bases; nucleotides outside the gene matches: 12. Germline CDR1 MNHNY, CDR2 SVGAGI (reference sequence). The CDR3 runs to 16 residues.

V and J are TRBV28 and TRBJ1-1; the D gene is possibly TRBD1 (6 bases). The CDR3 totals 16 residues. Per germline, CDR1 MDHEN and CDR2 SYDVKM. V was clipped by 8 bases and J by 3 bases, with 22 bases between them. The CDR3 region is CASGPRQATGDTEAFF. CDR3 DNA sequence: TGTGCCAGCGGACCCAGACAGGCCACCGGGGACACTGAAGCTTTCTTT.

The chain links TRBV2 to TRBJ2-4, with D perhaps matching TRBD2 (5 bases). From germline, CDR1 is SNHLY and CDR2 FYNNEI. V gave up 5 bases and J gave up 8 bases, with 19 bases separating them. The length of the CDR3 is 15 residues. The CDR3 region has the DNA TGTGCCAGCAGTCGCGTGTGGGGAGTTGTAGACATTCAGTACTTC. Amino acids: CASSRVWGVVDIQYF.

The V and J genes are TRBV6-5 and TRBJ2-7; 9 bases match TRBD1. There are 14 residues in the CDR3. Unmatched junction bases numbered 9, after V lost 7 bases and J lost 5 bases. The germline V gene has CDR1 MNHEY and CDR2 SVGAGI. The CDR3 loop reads CASTRTGVGNEQYF. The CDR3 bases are TGTGCCAGCACCCGGACAGGGGTTGGGAACGAGCAGTACTTC.

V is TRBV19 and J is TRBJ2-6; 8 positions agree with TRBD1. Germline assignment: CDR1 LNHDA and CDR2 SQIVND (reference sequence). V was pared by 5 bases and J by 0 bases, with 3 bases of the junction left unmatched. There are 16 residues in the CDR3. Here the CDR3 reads CASSGQGGSGANVLTF. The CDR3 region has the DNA TGTGCCAGTAGTGGACAGGGCGGCTCTGGGGCCAACGTCCTGACTTTC.

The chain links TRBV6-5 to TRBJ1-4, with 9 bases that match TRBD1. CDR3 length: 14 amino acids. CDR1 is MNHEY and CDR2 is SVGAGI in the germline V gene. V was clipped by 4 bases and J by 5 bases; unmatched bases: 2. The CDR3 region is CASSSTGGNEKLFF. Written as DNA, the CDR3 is TGTGCCAGCAGTTCGACAGGGGGGAATGAAAAACTGTTTTTT.

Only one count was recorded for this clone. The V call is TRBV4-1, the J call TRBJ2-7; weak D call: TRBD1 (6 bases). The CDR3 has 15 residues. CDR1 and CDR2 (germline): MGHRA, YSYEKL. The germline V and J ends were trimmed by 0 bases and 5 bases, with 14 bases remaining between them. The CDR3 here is CASSQDSGVSHEQYF. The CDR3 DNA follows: TGCGCCAGCAGCCAAGATTCAGGGGTTTCCCACGAGCAGTACTTC.

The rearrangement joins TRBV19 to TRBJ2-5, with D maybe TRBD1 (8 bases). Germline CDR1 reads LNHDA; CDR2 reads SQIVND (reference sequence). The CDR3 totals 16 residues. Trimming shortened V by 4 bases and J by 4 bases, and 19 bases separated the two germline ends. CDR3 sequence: CASSKTPGGGGETQYF. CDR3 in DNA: TGTGCCAGTAGTAAAACCCCAGGGGGCGGGGGAGAGACCCAGTACTTC.

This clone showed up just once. CDR3 bases: TGTGCCAGCTCACCACGCGGGAACCTGGGCGGATACGAGCAGTACTTC. This encodes CASSPRGNLGGYEQYF. V is TRBV18 and J is TRBJ2-7, with a weak D call TRBD2 (6 bases). Trimming pared 1 base from V and 4 bases from J, leaving 17 bases between. CDR3 length equals 16 residues. The germline V gene has CDR1 KGHSH and CDR2 LQKENI. The entire variable domain, with the rest obtained from reference TRBV18 and TRBJ2-7, is as follows: NAGVMQNPRHLVRRRGQEARLRCSPMKGHSHVYWYRQLPEEGLKFMVYLQKENIIDESGMPKERFSAEFPKEGPSILRIQQVVRGDSAAYFCASSPRGNLGGYEQYFGPGTRLTVT.

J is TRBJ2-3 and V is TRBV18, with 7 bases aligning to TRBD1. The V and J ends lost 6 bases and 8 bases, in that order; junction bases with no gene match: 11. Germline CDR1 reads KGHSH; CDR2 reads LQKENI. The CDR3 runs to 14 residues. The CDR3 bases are TGTGCCAGCTCCCCGGAACAGGGGACGGGTACGCAGTATTTT. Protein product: CASSPEQGTGTQYF.

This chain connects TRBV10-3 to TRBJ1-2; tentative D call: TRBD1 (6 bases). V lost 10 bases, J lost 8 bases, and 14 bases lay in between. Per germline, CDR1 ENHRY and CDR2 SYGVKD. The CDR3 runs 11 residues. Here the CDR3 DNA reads TGTGCCAGCCGACAGGTTAGCGGCTACACCTTC. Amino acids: CASRQVSGYTF.

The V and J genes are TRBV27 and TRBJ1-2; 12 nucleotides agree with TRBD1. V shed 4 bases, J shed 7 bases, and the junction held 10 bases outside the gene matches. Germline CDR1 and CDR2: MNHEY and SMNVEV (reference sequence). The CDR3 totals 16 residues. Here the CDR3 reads CASSYSGTGGGGGYTF. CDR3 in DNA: TGTGCCAGCAGTTACTCCGGGACAGGGGGCGGGGGTGGCTACACCTTC.

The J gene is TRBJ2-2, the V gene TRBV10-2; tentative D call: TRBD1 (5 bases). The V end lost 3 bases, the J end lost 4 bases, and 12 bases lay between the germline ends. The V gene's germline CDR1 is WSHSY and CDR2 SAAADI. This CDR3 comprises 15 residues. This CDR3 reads CASSDPLQGTGELFF. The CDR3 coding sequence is TGCGCCAGCAGTGACCCCCTTCAGGGCACCGGGGAGCTGTTTTTT.

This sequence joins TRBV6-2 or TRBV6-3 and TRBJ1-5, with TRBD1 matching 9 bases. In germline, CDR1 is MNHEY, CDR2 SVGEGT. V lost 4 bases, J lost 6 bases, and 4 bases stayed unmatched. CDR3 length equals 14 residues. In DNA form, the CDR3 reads TGTGCCAGCAGTTTCGGACAGGGGTCTCAGCCCCAGCATTTT. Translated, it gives CASSFGQGSQPQHF.

The CDR3 loop is CASSLGSSGGTDTQYF. CDR3 in DNA: TGTGCCAGCAGCTTAGGTTCTAGCGGAGGCACAGATACGCAGTATTTT. The chain joins TRBV11-2 to TRBJ2-3, with TRBD2 matching over 7 bases. The CDR3 runs 16 residues. V dropped 1 base and J dropped 1; count of bases not matched to a gene: 5. Germline assignment: CDR1 SGHAT and CDR2 FQNNGV.

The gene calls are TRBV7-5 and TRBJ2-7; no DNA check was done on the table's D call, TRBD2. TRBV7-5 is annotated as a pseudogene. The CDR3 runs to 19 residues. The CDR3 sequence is CARSPRYGGQREYPSEQYF. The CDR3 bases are TGTGCCAGAAGCCCGCGATACGGGGGTCAGCGGGAGTATCCCAGCGAGCAGTACTTC.

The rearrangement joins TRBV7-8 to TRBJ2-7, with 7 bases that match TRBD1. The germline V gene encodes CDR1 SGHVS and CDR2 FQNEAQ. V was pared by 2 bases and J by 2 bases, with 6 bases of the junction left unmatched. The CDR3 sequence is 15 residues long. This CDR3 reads CASSLQQGIPYEQYF. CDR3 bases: TGTGCCAGCAGCTTACAACAGGGGATTCCCTACGAGCAGTACTTC.

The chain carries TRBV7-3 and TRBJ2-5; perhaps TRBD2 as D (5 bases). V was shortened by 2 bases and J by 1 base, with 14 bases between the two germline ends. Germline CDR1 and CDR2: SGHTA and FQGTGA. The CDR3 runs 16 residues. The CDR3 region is CASSLGSRPFQETQYF. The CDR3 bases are TGTGCCAGCAGCTTAGGGAGCCGGCCGTTCCAAGAGACCCAGTACTTC. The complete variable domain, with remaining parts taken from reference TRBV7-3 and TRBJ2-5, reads GAGVSQTPSNKVTEKGKYVELRCDPISGHTALYWYRQSLGQGPEFLIYFQGTGAADDSGLPNDRFFAVRPEGSVSTLKIQRTERGDSAVYLCASSLGSRPFQETQYFGPGTRLLVL.

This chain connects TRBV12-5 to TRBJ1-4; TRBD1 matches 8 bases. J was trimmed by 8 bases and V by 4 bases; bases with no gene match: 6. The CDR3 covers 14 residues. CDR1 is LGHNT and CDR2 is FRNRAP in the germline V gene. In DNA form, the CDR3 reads TGTGCTAGTGGTTCGGGACAGGCCCTCGAAAAACTGTTTTTT. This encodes CASGSGQALEKLFF.

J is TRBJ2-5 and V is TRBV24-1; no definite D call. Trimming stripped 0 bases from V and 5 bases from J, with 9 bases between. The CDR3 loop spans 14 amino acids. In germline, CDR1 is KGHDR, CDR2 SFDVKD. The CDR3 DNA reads TGTGCCACCAGTGATTTGGTCAGGTCGGAGACCCAGTACTTC. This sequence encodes CATSDLVRSETQYF.

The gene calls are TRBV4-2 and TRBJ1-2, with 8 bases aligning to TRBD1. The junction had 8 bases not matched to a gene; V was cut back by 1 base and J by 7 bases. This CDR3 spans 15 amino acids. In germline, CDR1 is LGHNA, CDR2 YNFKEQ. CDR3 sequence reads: CASSQVDRGRGGYTF. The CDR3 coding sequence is TGTGCCAGCAGCCAAGTTGACAGGGGTAGGGGTGGCTACACCTTC.

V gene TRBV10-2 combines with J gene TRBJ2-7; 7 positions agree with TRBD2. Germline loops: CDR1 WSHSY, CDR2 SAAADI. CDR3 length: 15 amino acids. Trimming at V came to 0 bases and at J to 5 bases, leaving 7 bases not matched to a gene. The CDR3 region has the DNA TGCGCCAGCAGTGAGTCATGGACTAGTATCCACGAGCAGTACTTC. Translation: CASSESWTSIHEQYF.

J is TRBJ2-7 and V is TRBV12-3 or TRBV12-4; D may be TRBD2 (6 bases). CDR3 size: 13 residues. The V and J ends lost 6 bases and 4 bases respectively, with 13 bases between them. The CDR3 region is CASSQQSGYEQYF. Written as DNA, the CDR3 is TGTGCCAGCAGCCAACAGAGCGGGTACGAGCAGTACTTC.

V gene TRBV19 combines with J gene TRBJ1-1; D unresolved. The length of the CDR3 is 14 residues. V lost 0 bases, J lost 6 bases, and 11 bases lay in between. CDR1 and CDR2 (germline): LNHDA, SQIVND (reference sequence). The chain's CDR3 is CASSIDGVLPEAFF. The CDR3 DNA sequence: TGTGCCAGTAGTATAGATGGAGTCCTCCCTGAAGCTTTCTTT.

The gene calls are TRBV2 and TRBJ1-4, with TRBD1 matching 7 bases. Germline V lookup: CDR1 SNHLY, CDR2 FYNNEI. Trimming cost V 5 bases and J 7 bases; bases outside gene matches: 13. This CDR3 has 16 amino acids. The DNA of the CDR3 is TGTGCCAGCAGTTTGCTTACCGGGACAGAGGTTGAAAAACTGTTTTTT. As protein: CASSLLTGTEVEKLFF.

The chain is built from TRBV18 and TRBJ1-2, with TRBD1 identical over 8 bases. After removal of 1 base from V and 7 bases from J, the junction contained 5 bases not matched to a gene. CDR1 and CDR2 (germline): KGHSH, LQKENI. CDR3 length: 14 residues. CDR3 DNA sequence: TGTGCCAGCTCACCACAGGAACAGGGGGTTGGCTACACCTTC. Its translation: CASSPQEQGVGYTF.

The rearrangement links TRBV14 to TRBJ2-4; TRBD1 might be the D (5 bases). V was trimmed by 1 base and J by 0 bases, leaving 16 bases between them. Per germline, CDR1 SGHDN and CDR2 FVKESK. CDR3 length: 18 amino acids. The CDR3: CASSQAVTASLAKNIQYF. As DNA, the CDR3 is TGTGCCAGCAGCCAAGCCGTGACAGCAAGCCTAGCCAAAAACATTCAGTACTTC.

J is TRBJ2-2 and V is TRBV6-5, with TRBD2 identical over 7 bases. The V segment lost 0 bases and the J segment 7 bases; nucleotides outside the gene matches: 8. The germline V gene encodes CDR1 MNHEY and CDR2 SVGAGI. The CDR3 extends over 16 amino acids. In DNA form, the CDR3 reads TGTGCCAGCAGTTACTCGTACCGGGGGGACGGCGGGGAGCTGTTTTTT. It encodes CASSYSYRGDGGELFF.

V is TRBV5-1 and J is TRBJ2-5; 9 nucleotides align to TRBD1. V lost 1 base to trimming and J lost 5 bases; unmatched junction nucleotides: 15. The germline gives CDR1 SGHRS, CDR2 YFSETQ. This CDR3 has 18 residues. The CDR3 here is CASSLLPFDRGSGETQYF. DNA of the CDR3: TGCGCCAGCAGCTTGCTCCCCTTCGACAGGGGGAGCGGGGAGACCCAGTACTTC.